These T cell receptor beta chains were read from a single sample in a study of cytomegalovirus exposure and HLA in healthy donors. Produced via immunoSEQ multiplex PCR; TCRdb's table is partial and in-frame only. The table lists about 160,000 clones, about four fifths of them singletons. What was sequenced was PBMCs. These receptors were collected from a male donor in good health and CMV-seronegative. The conserved cysteine and the conserved F or W are not part of the CDR3 here.

j_call,v_call,cdr3_length,cdr3_aa
TRBJ1-6,TRBV2,11,ASRGQVGETLH
TRBJ1-3,TRBV14,13,ASSSLGGTGNTIY
TRBJ1-4,TRBV23-1,11,AICTGGDEKLF
TRBJ2-1,TRBV5-1,13,ASRWGTGNMNEQF
TRBJ2-7,TRBV6-5,12,ASNTGPRDYEQY
TRBJ1-1,TRBV9,14,ASSARQGALGTEAF
TRBJ1-1,TRBV5-1,11,ASSVNSYTEAF
NA,TRBV7-6,13,ASSLWAGGTYEQY
TRBJ1-4,TRBV10-3,14,AISESRSGGEKKLF
TRBJ2-3,TRBV5-4,13,ASSHRDRVTDTQY
TRBJ1-1,TRBV15,14,ATSTNRALTNTEAF
TRBJ1-2,TRBV11-2,13,ASSSLSGTGEGYT
TRBJ1-2,TRBV19,11,ASSSEDRYGYT
TRBJ2-7,TRBV27,13,ASSITGRRSYEQY
TRBJ1-2,TRBV29-1,9,SVLRVDGYT
TRBJ2-7,TRBV4-3,11,ASSQDRQGARY
TRBJ2-7,TRBV19,14,AGSNEGSGKRYEQY
NA,TRBV7-9,15,ASSPRRGDRRTYEQY
TRBJ2-7,TRBV7-9,14,SSSPRGGPATYEQY
TRBJ2-7,TRBV6-1,13,ASRKGRDTSYEQY
TRBJ1-4,TRBV2,11,ASRGGYSEKLF
TRBJ2-7,TRBV11-3,12,ASSSGTGPYEQY
TRBJ1-2,TRBV10-3,12,AISESGQYYGYT
TRBJ1-5,TRBV27,12,ASKTDRGNQPQH
TRBJ1-1,TRBV19,12,ASITGPMNTEAF
TRBJ2-1,TRBV11-1,15,ASSLAFWGSAYNEQF
TRBJ2-1,TRBV19,14,ASSIRDSRNYNEQF
TRBJ1-1,TRBV28,11,ASSGRVRAEAF
TRBJ2-3,TRBV2,15,ASSESSPGLFTDTQY
TRBJ2-1,TRBV7-7,15,ASASGGATSSYNEQF
TRBJ2-1,TRBV7-6,15,ASSLVGTSGGYNEQF
TRBJ2-7,TRBV9,13,ASSADPGVDYEQY
TRBJ2-1,TRBV5-1,11,ASSLDQGSEQF
TRBJ1-1,TRBV29-1,9,SVEGRSGAF
TRBJ1-5,TRBV18,16,ASSPVGQGSYGDQPQH
TRBJ1-2,TRBV4-3,13,ASSQEVREAGGYT
TRBJ1-2,TRBV5-4,10,ASSYQRGGYT
TRBJ1-5,TRBV7-2,14,ASSLLAGISNQPQH
TRBJ1-3,TRBV10-3,13,AISEMRTSGNTIY
TRBJ2-1,TRBV27,14,ASSLSPITRYEPVF
TRBJ2-7,TRBV14,13,ASSSSSGSSYEQY
TRBJ1-1,TRBV18,14,ASSPIQGFKSTEAF
NA,TRBV5-1,12,ASSSLAGDHEQY
TRBJ1-2,TRBV29-1,7,SVGEGSH
TRBJ2-3,TRBV5-1,14,ASSFLLAGGTDTQY
TRBJ2-7,TRBV18,13,ASSPPSRGIYEQY
TRBJ1-2,TRBV5-6,13,ASSDPGQGNYGYT
TRBJ2-5,TRBV5-4,12,AASGTSGGETQY
TRBJ1-5,TRBV6-1,13,ASIVEGTSNQPQH
TRBJ2-1,TRBV7-3,17,ASSSGTSGRAVSYNEQF
TRBJ2-5,TRBV27,14,ASSILSNSGGETQY
TRBJ1-5,TRBV9,14,ASSVGEGASNQPQH
TRBJ1-3,TRBV7-8,10,ASSSQGNTIY